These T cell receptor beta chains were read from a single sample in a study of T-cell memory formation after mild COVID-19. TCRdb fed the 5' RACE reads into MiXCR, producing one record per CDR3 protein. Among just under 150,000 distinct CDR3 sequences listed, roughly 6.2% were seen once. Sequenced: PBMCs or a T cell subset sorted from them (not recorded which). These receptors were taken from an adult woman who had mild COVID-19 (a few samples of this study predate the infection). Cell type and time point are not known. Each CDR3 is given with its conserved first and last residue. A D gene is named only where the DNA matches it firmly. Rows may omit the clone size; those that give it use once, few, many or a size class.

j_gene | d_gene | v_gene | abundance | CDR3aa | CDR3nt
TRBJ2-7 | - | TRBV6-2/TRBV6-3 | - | CASSGSRRGTYEQYF | TGTGCCAGCAGTGGCTCGAGGCGGGGCACCTACGAGCAGTACTTC
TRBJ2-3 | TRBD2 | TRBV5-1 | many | CASSLGSGGARDTQYF | TGCGCCAGCAGCTTGGGTAGCGGGGGGGCCCGAGATACGCAGTATTTT
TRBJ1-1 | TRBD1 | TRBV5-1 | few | CASSPGQGVPLNTEAFF | TGCGCCAGCAGCCCGGGACAGGGTGTCCCCTTGAACACTGAAGCTTTCTTT
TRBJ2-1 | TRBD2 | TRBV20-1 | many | CSARPQREWYNEQFF | TGCAGTGCTAGACCCCAGCGGGAGTGGTACAATGAGCAGTTCTTC
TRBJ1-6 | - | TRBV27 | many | CASSLLDNSPLHF | TGTGCCAGCAGTTTATTGGATAATTCACCCCTCCACTTT
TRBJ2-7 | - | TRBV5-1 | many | CASSSDTLNEQYF | TGCGCCAGCAGCTCGGACACTCTCAACGAGCAGTACTTC
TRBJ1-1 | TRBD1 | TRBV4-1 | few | CASSHPQGPLTEAFF | TGCGCCAGCAGCCACCCACAGGGGCCCCTCACTGAAGCTTTCTTT
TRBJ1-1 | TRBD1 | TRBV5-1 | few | CASSPRGEPSEAFF | TGCGCCAGCAGCCCCAGGGGGGAACCTAGTGAAGCTTTCTTT
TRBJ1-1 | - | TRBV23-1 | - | CASSRSGGDILNTEAFF | TGCGCCAGCAGTCGGTCCGGAGGGGACATATTAAACACTGAAGCTTTCTTT
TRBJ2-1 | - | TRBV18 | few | CASSPSSSSSYNEQFF | TGTGCCAGCTCACCTTCAAGCTCGAGCTCCTACAATGAGCAGTTCTTC
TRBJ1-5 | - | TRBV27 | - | CASSLKGGLVQPQHF | TGTGCCAGCAGTTTAAAGGGGGGGCTTGTTCAGCCCCAGCATTTT
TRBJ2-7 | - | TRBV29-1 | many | CSVGLGGSYEQYF | TGCAGCGTTGGCCTAGGGGGCTCCTACGAGCAGTACTTC
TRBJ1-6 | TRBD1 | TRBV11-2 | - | CASSPRGGGGSPLHF | TGTGCCAGCAGCCCCAGAGGAGGGGGCGGGTCACCCCTCCACTTT
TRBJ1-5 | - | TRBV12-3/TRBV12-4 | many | CASSLQGSSSNQPQHF | TGTGCCAGCAGTTTACAGGGCTCCAGTAGCAATCAGCCCCAGCATTTT
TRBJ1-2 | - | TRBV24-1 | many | CATSDETGVRHTF | TGTGCCACCAGTGATGAGACGGGGGTTAGACACACCTTC
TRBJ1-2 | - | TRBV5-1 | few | CASSALGGTGDGYTF | TGCGCCAGCAGCGCCCTGGGGGGGACGGGTGATGGCTACACCTTC
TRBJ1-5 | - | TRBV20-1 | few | CSSTLFIEHF | TGCAGTTCCACCCTATTTATAGAGCATTTT
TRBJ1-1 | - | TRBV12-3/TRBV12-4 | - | CASSKGGSNTEAFF | TGTGCCAGCAGTAAGGGCGGGAGTAACACTGAAGCTTTCTTT
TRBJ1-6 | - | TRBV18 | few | CASSPGRVDNSPLHF | TGTGCCAGCTCACCAGGGAGGGTTGACAATTCACCCCTCCACTTT
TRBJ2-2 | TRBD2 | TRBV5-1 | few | CASSLEGLAGTGELFF | TGCGCCAGCAGCTTGGAGGGACTAGCGGGCACCGGGGAGCTGTTTTTT
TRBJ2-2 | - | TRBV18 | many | CASSPANTGELFF | TGCGCCAGCAGCCCTGCAAACACCGGGGAGCTGTTTTTT
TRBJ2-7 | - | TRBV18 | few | CASSPPGPAYEQYF | TGTGCCAGCTCACCACCGGGCCCGGCCTACGAGCAGTACTTC
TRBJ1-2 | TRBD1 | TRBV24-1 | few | CATSPGQGRGNYGYTF | TGTGCCACCAGTCCGGGACAGGGGAGGGGAAACTATGGCTACACCTTC
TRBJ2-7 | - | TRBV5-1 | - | CASSAFTGAKYEQYF | TGCGCCAGCAGCGCCTTCACCGGGGCCAAGTACGAGCAGTACTTC
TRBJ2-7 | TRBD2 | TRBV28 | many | CASSYAGVRTSGISSYEQYF | TGTGCCAGCAGTTACGCAGGGGTCCGGACTAGCGGGATCAGCTCCTACGAGCAGTACTTC
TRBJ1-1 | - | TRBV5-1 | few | CASSRTGTNTEAFF | TGCGCCAGCAGCCGAACCGGGACGAACACTGAAGCTTTCTTT
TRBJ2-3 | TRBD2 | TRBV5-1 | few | CASSLRMERGGLGTDTQYF | TGCGCCAGCAGCCTGCGCATGGAGCGGGGGGGCCTCGGAACAGATACGCAGTATTTT
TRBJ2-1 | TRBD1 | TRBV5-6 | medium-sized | CASSLAGGNEQFF | TGTGCCAGCAGCTTGGCAGGGGGCAATGAGCAGTTCTTC
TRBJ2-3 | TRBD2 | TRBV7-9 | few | CASSLGLAGLNTDTQYF | TGTGCCAGCAGCTTAGGTCTAGCGGGACTTAACACAGATACGCAGTATTTT
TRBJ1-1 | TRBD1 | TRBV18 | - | CASSPQGQGEAFF | TGTGCCAGCTCACCTCAGGGACAGGGAGAAGCTTTCTTT
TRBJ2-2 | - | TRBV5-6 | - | CASSFRLGGGANTGELFF | TGTGCCAGCAGCTTTCGCCTCGGCGGGGGCGCGAACACCGGGGAGCTGTTTTTT
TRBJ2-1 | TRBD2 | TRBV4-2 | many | CASSQVLAGGPFNEQFF | TGTGCCAGCAGCCAAGTCCTAGCGGGAGGGCCATTCAATGAGCAGTTCTTC
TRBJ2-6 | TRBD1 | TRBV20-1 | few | CSASRQGADGANVLTF | TGCAGTGCTTCCAGACAGGGGGCAGATGGGGCCAACGTCCTGACTTTC
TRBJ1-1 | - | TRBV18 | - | CASSPFERTAFF | TGTGCCAGCTCACCATTTGAACGGACGGCTTTCTTT
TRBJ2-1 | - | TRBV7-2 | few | CASSLGPGTNEQFF | TGTGCCAGCAGCTTAGGTCCAGGGACCAATGAGCAGTTCTTC
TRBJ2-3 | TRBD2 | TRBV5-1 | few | CASSGGGLAGVGADTQYF | TGCGCCAGCAGCGGCGGGGGACTAGCGGGAGTTGGGGCAGATACGCAGTATTTT
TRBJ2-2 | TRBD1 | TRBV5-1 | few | CASSLRDRANTGELFF | TGCGCCAGCAGCCTCCGGGACAGGGCGAACACCGGGGAGCTGTTTTTT
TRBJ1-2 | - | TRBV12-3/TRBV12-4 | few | CASSYAGIYGYTF | TGTGCCAGCAGTTATGCAGGGATCTATGGCTACACCTTC
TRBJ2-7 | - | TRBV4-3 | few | CASSQVVGYGHEQYF | TGCGCCAGCAGCCAAGTAGTAGGTTACGGGCACGAGCAGTACTTC
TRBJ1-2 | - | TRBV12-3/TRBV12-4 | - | CASSLRSSANYGYTF | TGTGCCAGCAGTTTAAGGTCTTCAGCTAACTATGGCTACACCTTC
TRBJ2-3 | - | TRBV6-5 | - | CASSSLVEDTQYF | TGTGCCAGCAGTTCCCTGGTTGAAGATACGCAGTATTTT
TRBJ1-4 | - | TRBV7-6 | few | CASSPQRGPRTTGGEKLFF | TGTGCCAGCAGCCCCCAGCGGGGGCCCCGGACGACGGGCGGTGAAAAACTGTTTTTT
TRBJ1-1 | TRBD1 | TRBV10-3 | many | CAIRAPGQGSTEAFF | TGTGCCATCAGAGCCCCGGGACAGGGATCGACTGAAGCTTTCTTT
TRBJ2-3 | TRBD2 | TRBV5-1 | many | CASSLYLAGASTDTQYF | TGCGCCAGCAGCTTATACCTAGCGGGAGCGAGCACAGATACGCAGTATTTT
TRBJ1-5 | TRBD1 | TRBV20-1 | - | CSARDDRDQPQHF | TGCAGTGCTAGAGACGACAGGGACCAGCCCCAGCATTTT
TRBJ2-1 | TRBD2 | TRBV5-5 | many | CASSLAPLAGHNEQFF | TGTGCCAGCAGCTTGGCTCCACTAGCGGGGCACAATGAGCAGTTCTTC
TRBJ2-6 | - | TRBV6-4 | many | CASSVTATGANVLTF | TGTGCCAGCAGTGTCACGGCAACTGGGGCCAACGTCCTGACTTTC
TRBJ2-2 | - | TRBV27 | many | CASRGWAITGELFF | TGTGCCAGCCGGGGATGGGCGATCACCGGGGAGCTGTTTTTT
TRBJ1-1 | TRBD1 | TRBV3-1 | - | CASSQGQGAFEAFF | TGTGCCAGCAGCCAAGGTCAGGGGGCGTTTGAAGCTTTCTTT
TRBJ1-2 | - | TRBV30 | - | CAWSFFWGSTNYGYTF | TGTGCCTGGAGTTTTTTCTGGGGCTCTACGAACTATGGCTACACCTTC
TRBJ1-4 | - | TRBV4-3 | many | CASSQVWAIGNEKLFF | TGCGCCAGCAGCCAAGTTTGGGCGATTGGGAATGAAAAACTGTTTTTT
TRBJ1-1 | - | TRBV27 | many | CASSLISGANTEAFF | TGTGCCAGCAGTTTAATCTCAGGGGCGAACACTGAAGCTTTCTTT
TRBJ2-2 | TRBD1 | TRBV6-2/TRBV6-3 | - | CASRRTGNTGELFF | TGTGCCAGCAGGCGGACAGGTAACACCGGGGAGCTGTTTTTT
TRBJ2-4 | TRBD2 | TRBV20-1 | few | CSARDALAGAKNIQYF | TGCAGTGCTAGAGACGCACTAGCGGGAGCCAAAAACATTCAGTACTTC
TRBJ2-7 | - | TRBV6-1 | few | CASNRVYEQYF | TGTGCCAGCAACAGGGTATACGAGCAGTACTTC